This entry lists 17 T cell receptor beta chains sequenced from one sample in a study of cytomegalovirus exposure and HLA in healthy donors (dated by TCRdb to about 2017). Preparation of the library involved the immunoSEQ multiplex PCR assay. The immuneACCESS repertoire file appears here via TCRdb, limited to in-frame rearrangements. These files lack a portion of the clones; in checked studies, under half of the deficit traces to unresolved V genes, and the cause of the others is not known. The sample data list approximately 230,000 clones, and about 88% of these were observed just once. The top ten clonotypes cover 9.5% to 15% of the sample. The sequenced sample consisted of PBMCs. The source of these receptors is a man aged 18 to 30 in good health and CMV-seropositive.

The chain recombines TRBV2 with TRBJ2-5; a possible D gene is TRBD2 (5 bases). V lost 6 bases and J lost 5, with 16 bases in between. This CDR3 region has 14 residues. CDR1 and CDR2 from the germline V gene are SNHLY and FYNNEI. This CDR3 is CASSGGGGWETQYF. The CDR3 nucleotides read TGTGCCAGCAGCGGCGGAGGAGGTTGGGAGACCCAGTACTTC.

This clone came up once. The chain uses TRBV2 and TRBJ2-7; 7 bases agree with TRBD1. V trimming: 5 bases; J trimming: 6 bases; junction bases outside the gene matches: 4. The CDR3 runs 12 residues. The V gene's germline CDR1 is SNHLY and CDR2 FYNNEI. CDR3 sequence reads: CASSIGGGEQYF. In nucleotides, the CDR3 is TGTGCCAGCAGTATAGGGGGCGGCGAGCAGTACTTC. The whole variable domain, filled in from reference TRBV2 and TRBJ2-7, reads EPEVTQTPSHQVTQMGQEVILRCVPISNHLYFYWYRQILGQKVEFLVSFYNNEISEKSEIFDDQFSVERPDGSNFTLKIRSTKLEDSAMYFCASSIGGGEQYFGPGTRLTVT.

The chain combines TRBV27 with TRBJ2-2; a possible D gene is TRBD2 (7 bases). Germline assignment: CDR1 MNHEY and CDR2 SMNVEV (reference sequence). There are 17 residues in the CDR3. V dropped 2 bases and J dropped 0 bases, with 13 bases sitting between them. As DNA, the CDR3 is TGTGCCAGCAGTTTAGGATTGGGGGGGCCGAACACCGGGGAGCTGTTTTTT. Its protein is CASSLGLGGPNTGELFF.

The chain couples TRBV6-5 to TRBJ2-7; 11 bases line up with TRBD2. J gave up 5 bases and V 6 bases, and 9 bases lay outside the gene matches. CDR1 is MNHEY and CDR2 is SVGAGI in the germline V gene. The CDR3 length is 15 residues. The CDR3 reads CASSRTSGSGHEQYF. The CDR3 DNA sequence: TGTGCCAGCAGCAGAACTAGCGGGAGTGGCCACGAGCAGTACTTC.

This chain joins TRBV28 and TRBJ2-7; D remains unclear. The germline V gene has CDR1 MDHEN and CDR2 SYDVKM. The CDR3 runs to 14 residues. With 3 bases removed from V and 2 bases from J, the gap between germline ends came to 11 bases. The CDR3 region is CASSFRTYTYEQYF. The CDR3 DNA reads TGTGCCAGCAGTTTCCGGACGTACACCTACGAGCAGTACTTC.

This sequence joins TRBV5-1 and TRBJ2-1; a weak D match, TRBD2 (6 bases). In germline, CDR1 is SGHRS, CDR2 YFSETQ. The CDR3 sequence is 14 residues long. V dropped 0 bases and J dropped 11 bases, with 15 bases sitting between them. This CDR3 reads CASSLVGPGDQQFF. For the CDR3, the DNA is TGCGCCAGCAGCTTGGTGGGGCCGGGGGATCAGCAGTTCTTC.

This chain uses TRBV6-5 with TRBJ2-3; D is undetermined. The CDR3 sequence is 15 residues long. Germline V lookup: CDR1 MNHEY, CDR2 SVGAGI. Trimming took off 5 bases at V and 2 bases at J, with 14 bases between the two ends. CDR3 in amino acids: CASSQFPLPTDTQYF. DNA for the CDR3: TGTGCCAGCAGTCAGTTCCCCCTTCCCACAGATACGCAGTATTTT.

CDR3 sequence: CASNELAYKETQYF. CDR3 coding DNA: TGTGCCAGCAACGAACTAGCTTACAAAGAGACCCAGTACTTC. The chain links TRBV2 to TRBJ2-5, with a tentative D call TRBD2 (6 bases). V lost 7 bases, J lost 3 bases, and 15 bases lay in between. The germline V gene has CDR1 SNHLY and CDR2 FYNNEI. This CDR3 has 14 residues.

The chain uses TRBV28 and TRBJ2-7, with a weak D call TRBD1 (7 bases). The CDR3 has 14 amino acids. Trimming left V 0 bases short and J 7 bases short, with 13 bases between. CDR1 and CDR2 from the germline V gene are MDHEN and SYDVKM. CDR3: CASSLWRDSGEQYF. The CDR3, as DNA: TGTGCCAGCAGTTTATGGCGGGACAGCGGAGAGCAGTACTTC.

The chain employs TRBV4-2 and TRBJ2-6; D is perhaps TRBD2 (5 bases). V lost 0 bases to trimming and J lost 4 bases, with 10 bases between them. Per the germline V gene, CDR1 is LGHNA and CDR2 is YNFKEQ. The CDR3 has 16 amino acids. CDR3 region: CASSQERGSGANVLTF. The CDR3 DNA follows: TGTGCCAGCAGCCAAGAACGGGGTTCCGGGGCCAACGTCCTGACTTTC.

The rearrangement uses TRBV9 and TRBJ2-1, with 9 bases that match TRBD1. Per the germline V gene, CDR1 is SGDLS and CDR2 is YYNGEE. The CDR3 runs 15 residues. The trim removed 3 bases at V and 0 bases at J, leaving 1 base unmatched. CDR3 DNA: TGTGCCAGCAGCGGACAGGGGGGCTCCTACAATGAGCAGTTCTTC. This translates into CASSGQGGSYNEQFF.

The chain carries TRBV19 and TRBJ1-5; the D gene is possibly TRBD1 (5 bases). V shed 1 base and J shed 7 bases, with 11 bases lying between them. The CDR3 totals 14 residues. Germline CDR1 is LNHDA and CDR2 is SQIVND (reference sequence). The CDR3, as DNA: TGTGCCAGTAGTATAGGTGGGGGTGGACAGCCCCAGCATTTT. Amino acid sequence: CASSIGGGGQPQHF.

This sequence joins TRBV4-2 and TRBJ1-2; 8 bases line up with TRBD1. The V gene end was trimmed by 1 base and the J gene end by 5 bases; junction bases not matched to a gene: 12. Germline V gene sequence: CDR1 LGHNA, CDR2 YNFKEQ. This CDR3 spans 17 amino acids. CDR3 protein: CASSQARQGPLWYGYTF. The CDR3, as DNA: TGTGCCAGCAGCCAAGCGAGACAGGGGCCCCTTTGGTATGGCTACACCTTC.

The chain carries TRBV27 and TRBJ1-5; 7 nucleotides agree with TRBD1. CDR1 and CDR2 from the germline V gene are MNHEY and SMNVEV (reference sequence). The V gene end was trimmed by 6 bases and the J gene end by 1 base; junction bases not matched to a gene: 3. The CDR3 consists of 14 residues. The CDR3 protein is CASSPTGSNQPQHF. The CDR3 coding sequence is TGTGCCAGCAGCCCGACAGGGAGCAATCAGCCCCAGCATTTT.

The V call is TRBV5-1, the J call TRBJ1-1; D may be TRBD1 (6 bases). Per the germline V gene, CDR1 is SGHRS and CDR2 is YFSETQ. Trimming took off 4 bases at V and 10 bases at J, with 17 bases between the two ends. CDR3 length equals 13 residues. This CDR3 reads CASSEGGPRGAFF. The CDR3 nucleotides are TGCGCCAGCAGCGAAGGGGGACCGAGGGGAGCTTTCTTT. Drawing the rest from reference TRBV5-1 and TRBJ1-1, the complete variable domain is KAGVTQTPRYLIKTRGQQVTLSCSPISGHRSVSWYQQTPGQGLQFLFEYFSETQRNKGNFPGRFSGRQFSNSRSEMNVSTLELGDSALYLCASSEGGPRGAFFGQGTRLTVV.

The chain uses TRBV2 and TRBJ1-2, with D maybe TRBD1 (6 bases). Germline V gives CDR1 SNHLY, CDR2 FYNNEI. Trimming took 6 bases from V and 8 from J, leaving 19 bases between them. The CDR3 consists of 14 residues. The CDR3 reads CASSFRQGLSGYTF. In nucleotides, the CDR3 is TGTGCCAGCAGCTTCAGGCAGGGGCTTTCGGGCTACACCTTC.

The rearrangement uses TRBV6-1 and TRBJ2-6, with D tentatively TRBD2 (6 bases). Per the germline V gene, CDR1 is MNHNS and CDR2 is SASEGT. Trimming took 7 bases from V and 8 from J, leaving 15 bases between them. The CDR3 runs 14 residues. The CDR3 protein is CASTLLGGTNVLTF. The CDR3 region has the DNA TGTGCCAGCACACTGCTGGGGGGAACCAACGTCCTGACTTTC.